The subject of this entry is one T cell receptor beta chain. This PCR relied on a set of 60 Vbeta primers and 13 Jbeta primers. Some clones are missing from TCRdb's copy, which holds only in-frame ones; the method was immunoSEQ multiplex PCR. The data contain 150,000 to 200,000 clones, about 78% of them singletons. V lost 0 bases and J 3 bases, leaving 12 bases between the germline ends. Germline V gene data show CDR1 as LGHNA and CDR2 as YSLEER. This CDR3 region has 15 residues. The sample originates from a study of cytomegalovirus exposure and HLA in healthy donors. The receptor's source is a man in his forties or fifties in good health and CMV-seronegative. The chain couples TRBV4-3 to TRBJ2-7; possibly TRBD1 for D (7 bases). Material for sequencing was PBMCs. CDR3 protein: CASSQEGGTVYEQYF. The CDR3 bases are TGCGCCAGCAGCCAAGAAGGGGGGACAGTCTACGAGCAGTACTTC.